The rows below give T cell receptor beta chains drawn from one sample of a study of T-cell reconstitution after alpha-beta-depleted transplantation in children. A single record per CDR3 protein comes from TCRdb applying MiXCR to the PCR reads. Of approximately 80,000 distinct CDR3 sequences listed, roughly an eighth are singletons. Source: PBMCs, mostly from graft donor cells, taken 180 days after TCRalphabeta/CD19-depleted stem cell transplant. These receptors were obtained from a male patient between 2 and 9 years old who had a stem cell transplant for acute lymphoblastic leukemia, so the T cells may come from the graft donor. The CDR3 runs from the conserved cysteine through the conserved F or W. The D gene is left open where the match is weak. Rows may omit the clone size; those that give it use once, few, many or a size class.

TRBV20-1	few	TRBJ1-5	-	TGCAGTGCTAGAAGGGCAGTCTCCAATGAAGCCCAGCATTTT	CSARRAVSNEAQHF
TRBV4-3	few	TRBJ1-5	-	TGCGCCAGCAGCTATGGTCCAAATCAGCCCCAGCATTTT	CASSYGPNQPQHF
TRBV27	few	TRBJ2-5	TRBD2	TGTGCCAGCAGCCCTGGGAGGGCGGATGGGACCCAGTACTTC	CASSPGRADGTQYF
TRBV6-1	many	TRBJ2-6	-	TGTGCCACTACAGGGTCTGGGGCCAACGTCCTGACTTTC	CATTGSGANVLTF
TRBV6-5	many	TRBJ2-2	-	TGTGCCAGCAGTTACCGCCTCCGGGGGCTAAGCACCGGGGAGCTGTTTTTT	CASSYRLRGLSTGELFF
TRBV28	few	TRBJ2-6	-	TGTGCCAGCAGTTTAAGTCCCTCTGGGGCCAACGTCCTGACTTTC	CASSLSPSGANVLTF
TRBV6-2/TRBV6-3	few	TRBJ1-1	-	TGTGCCAGCAGTTACAATCTTCGGGACCTCAATTTT	CASSYNLRDLNF
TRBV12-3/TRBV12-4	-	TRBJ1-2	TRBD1	TGTGCCAGCAGTTTAAGGGACAGGGGAAATGGCTACACCTTC	CASSLRDRGNGYTF
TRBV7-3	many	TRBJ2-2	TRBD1	TGTGCCAGCAGCCGAGACAGGGGGGGCACCGGGGAGCTGTTTTTT	CASSRDRGGTGELFF
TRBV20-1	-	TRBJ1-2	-	TGCAGTAGGAACTATGGCTACACCTTC	CSRNYGYTF
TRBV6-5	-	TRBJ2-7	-	TGTGCCAGCAGTTCCTCGCGCCAGCGGCATTACTACGAGCAGTACTTC	CASSSSRQRHYYEQYF
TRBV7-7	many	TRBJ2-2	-	TGTGCTAGCAGCTTGATGATGGACACCGGGGAGCTGTTTTTT	CASSLMMDTGELFF
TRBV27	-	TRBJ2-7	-	TGTGCCAGCAGTTTATCGCGGACGGGTGAGCAGTACTTC	CASSLSRTGEQYF
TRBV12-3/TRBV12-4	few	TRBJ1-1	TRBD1	TGTGCCAGCAGTTTAGACGGGACAGACACTGAAGCTTTCTTT	CASSLDGTDTEAFF
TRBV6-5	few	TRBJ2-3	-	TGTGCCAGCAGTTACTCCGTAGGTGATACGCAGTATTTT	CASSYSVGDTQYF
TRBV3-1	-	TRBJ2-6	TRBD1	TGTGCCAGCAGCCAATTGGACAGGGGAGCGGGGGCCAACGTCCTGACTTTC	CASSQLDRGAGANVLTF
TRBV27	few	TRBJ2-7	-	TGTGCCAGCAGTACCCCGGGCAGTATCTACGAGCAGTACTTC	CASSTPGSIYEQYF
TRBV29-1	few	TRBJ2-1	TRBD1	TGCAGCGCCGGGACAGCCTACAATGAGCAGTTCTTC	CSAGTAYNEQFF
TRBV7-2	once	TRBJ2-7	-	TGTGCCAGCAGCTTAGCGCTGGGTAAGGGCGCCGAGCAGTACTTC	CASSLALGKGAEQYF
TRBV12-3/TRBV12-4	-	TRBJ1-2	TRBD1	TGTGCCAGCAGCCCCAGGGGGGCAGGGAGAGGGTCCTATGGCTACACCTTC	CASSPRGAGRGSYGYTF
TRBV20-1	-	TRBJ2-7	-	TGCAGTGCCACCCCGGCACAGGGAGGCTACGAGCAGTGCTTC	CSATPAQGGYEQCF
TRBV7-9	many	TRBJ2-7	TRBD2	TGTGCCAGCAGCTCCGCCGGGACTAGGGGCTACGAGCAGTACTTC	CASSSAGTRGYEQYF
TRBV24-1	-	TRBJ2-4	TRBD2	TGTGCCACCGCCTCGGGGGGTAGGAACATTCAGTACTTC	CATASGGRNIQYF
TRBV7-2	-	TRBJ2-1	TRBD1	TGTGCCAGCAGCGAGACAGGGAGACACAATGAGCAGTTCTTC	CASSETGRHNEQFF
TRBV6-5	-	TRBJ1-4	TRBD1	TGTGCCAGCAGTTACAGGGGGCCCCATAATGAAAAACTGTTTTTT	CASSYRGPHNEKLFF
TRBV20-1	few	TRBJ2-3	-	TGCAGTGCTGCACCGGACAGAACAGATACGCAGTATTTT	CSAAPDRTDTQYF
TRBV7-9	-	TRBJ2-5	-	TGTGCCAGCAGCTTAGGGCCCACCCAAGAGACCCAGTACTTC	CASSLGPTQETQYF
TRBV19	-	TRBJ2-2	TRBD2	TGTGCCAGTAGTATCCGAGCGGGACTCCCCTTCACCGGGGAGCTGTTTTTT	CASSIRAGLPFTGELFF
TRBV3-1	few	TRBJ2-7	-	TGTGCCAGCAGCCAAGACCGGGCTCCGGAGTACTTC	CASSQDRAPEYF